Below, 24 T cell receptor beta chains from the same sample are listed, as sequenced in a study of OX40 agonist ivuxolimab in advanced cancers. Some clones are missing from TCRdb's copy, which holds only in-frame ones; the method was immunoSEQ multiplex PCR. The table shows more than 70,000 clones, with 80% to 90% occurring only once. The starting material was CD4+ or CD8+ T cells sorted from blood, obtained in a trial of the OX40 agonist ivuxolimab. The receptors originated from an adult with an advanced solid tumor such as melanoma, head and neck, liver or kidney cancer.

This sequence joins TRBV18 and TRBJ2-7; D is possibly TRBD1 (6 bases). Between the trimmed V and J ends, which lost 3 bases and 0 bases, there was a span of 15 bases. The CDR3 is 16 residues long. The germline CDR1 and CDR2 sequences are KGHSH and LQKENI. This CDR3 is CASSPLPGASSYEQYF. The CDR3 DNA sequence: TGTGCCAGCTCACCTCTTCCAGGGGCCAGCTCCTACGAGCAGTACTTC.

This clone was seen only once. The rearrangement joins TRBV9 to TRBJ2-1; D gene unclear. Per the germline V gene, CDR1 is SGDLS and CDR2 is YYNGEE. The CDR3 consists of 16 residues. V lost 4 bases and J lost 1, with 15 bases in between. CDR3 DNA: TGTGCCAGCAGCCCCGGTAGGGTTACTTCCTACAATGAGCAGTTCTTC. Its protein product is CASSPGRVTSYNEQFF. Full variable domain (remainder filled in from reference TRBV9 and TRBJ2-1): DSGVTQTPKHLITATGQRVTLRCSPRSGDLSVYWYQQSLDQGLQFLIQYYNGEERAKGNILERFSAQQFPDLHSELNLSSLELGDSALYFCASSPGRVTSYNEQFFGPGTRLTVL.

CDR3 coding DNA: TGTGCCAGCTCACCTTATGACGGACAGCAAGAGACCCAGTACTTC. Amino acid sequence: CASSPYDGQQETQYF. This rearrangement joins TRBV18 to TRBJ2-5; weak D call: TRBD1 (6 bases). With 3 bases removed from V and 2 bases from J, the gap between germline ends came to 13 bases. The CDR3 covers 15 residues. The germline gives CDR1 KGHSH, CDR2 LQKENI.

The chain couples TRBV27 to TRBJ2-6, with D perhaps matching TRBD1 (6 bases). The CDR3 has 15 residues. CDR1 and CDR2 from the germline V gene are MNHEY and SMNVEV (reference sequence). Trimming removed 6 bases from V and 4 bases from J, with 13 bases in between. CDR3 loop: CASRELGAGANVLTF. In DNA form, the CDR3 reads TGTGCCAGCAGAGAATTGGGGGCCGGGGCCAACGTCCTGACTTTC.

The chain couples TRBV18 to TRBJ2-5; D is ambiguous. The ends were cut back, 3 bases at V and 0 bases at J, with 2 bases in the middle. From germline, CDR1 is KGHSH and CDR2 LQKENI. CDR3 length: 12 residues. CDR3 protein: CASSPHQETQYF. In DNA, the CDR3 is TGTGCCAGCTCACCCCACCAAGAGACCCAGTACTTC. The full variable domain, its missing parts supplied by reference TRBV18 and TRBJ2-5, is NAGVMQNPRHLVRRRGQEARLRCSPMKGHSHVYWYRQLPEEGLKFMVYLQKENIIDESGMPKERFSAEFPKEGPSILRIQQVVRGDSAAYFCASSPHQETQYFGPGTRLLVL.

This chain links TRBV7-2 with TRBJ1-4, with 7 bases identical to TRBD1. Trimming took 3 bases from V and 8 from J; bases not matched to a gene: 6. This CDR3 region has 14 residues. CDR1 and CDR2 (germline): SGHTA, FQGNSA. CDR3 region: CASSFRTGREKLFF. The CDR3 region has the DNA TGTGCCAGCAGCTTCCGGACAGGACGGGAAAAACTGTTTTTT.

The rearrangement links TRBV2 to TRBJ2-5; D ambiguous. Germline CDR1 is SNHLY and CDR2 is FYNNEI. The CDR3 loop spans 12 amino acids. Trimming removed 8 bases from V and 1 base from J, with 8 bases in between. CDR3 sequence reads: CASVASQETQYF. DNA of the CDR3: TGTGCCAGCGTGGCAAGCCAAGAGACCCAGTACTTC.

The chain links TRBV5-3 to TRBJ2-2, with D tentatively TRBD1 (5 bases). TRBV5-3 is treated as an ORF (open reading frame) with a function not yet certain. The V and J ends lost 0 bases and 0 bases respectively, with 6 bases between them. This CDR3 has 15 amino acids. The CDR3 nucleotides read TGTGCCAGAAGCTTGGAAGGGGCGAACACCGGGGAGCTGTTTTTT. This translates into CARSLEGANTGELFF.

The chain uses TRBV5-1 and TRBJ2-7; TRBD1 agrees at 8 bases. V dropped 1 base and J dropped 5; count of bases not matched to a gene: 14. CDR3 length equals 17 residues. The germline V gene encodes CDR1 SGHRS and CDR2 YFSETQ. CDR3 nucleotides: TGCGCCAGCAGCTTGCTAAATCAGGGGGCCCAAGGCGACGAGCAGTACTTC. Its protein product is CASSLLNQGAQGDEQYF. Full variable domain (outside the CDR3, taken from reference TRBV5-1 and TRBJ2-7): KAGVTQTPRYLIKTRGQQVTLSCSPISGHRSVSWYQQTPGQGLQFLFEYFSETQRNKGNFPGRFSGRQFSNSRSEMNVSTLELGDSALYLCASSLLNQGAQGDEQYFGPGTRLTVT.

This CDR3 reads CASSLRPGANYGYTF. CDR3 DNA: TGTGCCAGCAGTTTACGGCCGGGGGCAAACTATGGCTACACCTTC. The chain joins TRBV28 to TRBJ1-2, with D perhaps matching TRBD1 (6 bases). Trimming stripped 2 bases from V and 2 bases from J, with 12 bases between. This CDR3 spans 15 amino acids. Germline V CDR1 and CDR2: MDHEN, SYDVKM.

The V gene is TRBV15, the J gene TRBJ2-2; unclear D gene. V lost 3 bases, J lost 4 bases, and 3 bases lay in between. This CDR3 region has 12 residues. Germline assignment: CDR1 LNHNV and CDR2 YYDKDF (reference sequence). The CDR3 coding sequence is TGTGCCACCAGCAGGTCCACCGGGGAGCTGTTTTTT. This sequence encodes CATSRSTGELFF.

The genes are TRBV10-1 and TRBJ1-1; no definite D call. V was shortened by 4 bases and J by 1 base, with 7 bases between the two germline ends. Germline values: CDR1 WNHNN, CDR2 SYGVQD (reference sequence). The CDR3 totals 13 residues. In DNA form, the CDR3 reads TGCGCCAGCAGTGCTCAGAGGAACACTGAAGCTTTCTTT. The encoded protein is CASSAQRNTEAFF.

The chain is built from TRBV28 and TRBJ1-5; 7 positions match TRBD1. Per germline, CDR1 MDHEN and CDR2 SYDVKM. The CDR3 length is 15 residues. Unmatched junction bases numbered 8, after V lost 5 bases and J lost 4 bases. Written as DNA, the CDR3 is TGTGCCAGCAGTCCGACAGGGCTGGGGAATCAGCCCCAGCATTTT. As protein: CASSPTGLGNQPQHF. Variable domain in full (rest from reference TRBV28 and TRBJ1-5): DVKVTQSSRYLVKRTGEKVFLECVQDMDHENMFWYRQDPGLGLRLIYFSYDVKMKEKGDIPEGYSVSREKKERFSLILESASTNQTSMYLCASSPTGLGNQPQHFGDGTRLSIL.

The chain has TRBV27 and TRBJ1-1; D is uncertain. The CDR3 totals 14 residues. With 6 bases removed from V and 6 bases from J, the gap between germline ends came to 17 bases. The germline V gene encodes CDR1 MNHEY and CDR2 SMNVEV (reference sequence). The CDR3 sequence: CASRVHRGVAEAFF. Here the CDR3 DNA reads TGTGCCAGCAGGGTTCATCGGGGTGTGGCTGAAGCTTTCTTT.

V and J are TRBV18 and TRBJ2-5, with 8 positions matching TRBD1. The CDR3 runs 15 residues. With 5 bases clipped from V and 2 bases from J, the junction kept 7 bases outside the gene matches. Germline V gene data show CDR1 as KGHSH and CDR2 as LQKENI. The CDR3 DNA sequence: TGTGCCAGCTCAGCCTCGACAGGGGATCAAGAGACCCAGTACTTC. This gives the protein CASSASTGDQETQYF.

The V and J genes are TRBV28 and TRBJ1-2, with D perhaps TRBD1 (6 bases). CDR1 is MDHEN and CDR2 is SYDVKM in the germline V gene. The CDR3 sequence is 14 residues long. Trimming shortened V by 2 bases and J by 2 bases, and 9 bases separated the two germline ends. CDR3 DNA: TGTGCCAGCAGTTTACTCACAGGGAACTATGGCTACACCTTC. This gives the protein CASSLLTGNYGYTF.

The CDR3, as DNA: TGCGCCAGCAGCTTGGTCGCCAGGGGCACAGATACGCAGTATTTT. It yields the protein CASSLVARGTDTQYF. J is TRBJ2-3 and V is TRBV5-1, with D maybe TRBD1 (5 bases). The germline V gene has CDR1 SGHRS and CDR2 YFSETQ. The ends were cut back, 0 bases at V and 1 base at J, with 9 bases in the middle. This CDR3 comprises 15 residues.

The rearrangement links TRBV29-1 to TRBJ2-5, with D perhaps assigned TRBD1 or TRBD2 (5 bases each). Germline CDR1 reads SQVTM; CDR2 reads ANQGSEA. The CDR3 sequence is 11 residues long. The CDR3 is CGGWYQETQYF. As DNA, the CDR3 is TGCGGGGGTTGGTACCAAGAGACCCAGTACTTC.

V and J are TRBV11-1 and TRBJ1-2; TRBD1 might be the D (5 bases). Germline V gene data show CDR1 as SGHAT and CDR2 as FQDESV (reference sequence). There are 14 residues in the CDR3. V lost 1 base and J lost 4, with 10 bases in between. In DNA, the CDR3 is TGTGCCAGCAGCTTAGGGACATCCTCCTATGGCTACACCTTC. Its translation: CASSLGTSSYGYTF.

Only one count was recorded for this clone. This chain joins TRBV28 and TRBJ2-3, with 11 bases aligning to TRBD2. Trimming at V came to 10 bases and at J to 10 bases, leaving 16 bases not matched to a gene. This CDR3 has 15 amino acids. Looked up from germline, CDR1 is MDHEN and CDR2 is SYDVKM. CDR3 sequence (DNA): TGTGCCACTCTAGCGGGGGGACGTCGCCGTTTCCCGCAGTATTTT. Translated: CATLAGGRRRFPQYF.

The chain is built from TRBV7-2 and TRBJ1-4, with 7 bases identical to TRBD1. The germline gives CDR1 SGHTA, CDR2 FQGNSA. This CDR3 comprises 14 residues. After removal of 1 base from V and 6 bases from J, the junction contained 2 bases not matched to a gene. Here the CDR3 DNA reads TGTGCCAGCAGCTTAGGACAGGGCCATGAAAAACTGTTTTTT. Protein: CASSLGQGHEKLFF.

V is TRBV5-4 and J is TRBJ1-5; the match to TRBD1 covers 8 bases. This CDR3 has 15 amino acids. Germline V gene data show CDR1 as SGHNT and CDR2 as YYREEE (reference sequence). Trimming took 4 bases from V and 7 from J; bases not matched to a gene: 10. The CDR3 coding sequence is TGTGCCAGCAGCGCGGGCCCCGACAGGGGCCAGCCCCAGCATTTT. This codes for CASSAGPDRGQPQHF.

This chain joins TRBV5-1 and TRBJ1-2; D is ambiguous. Trimming pared 4 bases from V and 6 bases from J, leaving 16 bases between. Germline V gene data show CDR1 as SGHRS and CDR2 as YFSETQ. The CDR3 is 14 amino acids. CDR3 sequence: CASSAPGTSNGYTF. DNA for the CDR3: TGCGCCAGCAGCGCTCCGGGAACGTCCAATGGCTACACCTTC.

The J gene is TRBJ2-2, the V gene TRBV7-8, with D perhaps TRBD1 (5 bases). The CDR3 is 15 amino acids. V was clipped by 0 bases and J by 4 bases, with 9 bases between them. Germline lookup yields CDR1 SGHVS and CDR2 FQNEAQ. CDR3 protein: CASSLAQGFTGELFF. CDR3 nucleotide sequence: TGTGCCAGCAGCTTAGCTCAGGGCTTCACCGGGGAGCTGTTTTTT.